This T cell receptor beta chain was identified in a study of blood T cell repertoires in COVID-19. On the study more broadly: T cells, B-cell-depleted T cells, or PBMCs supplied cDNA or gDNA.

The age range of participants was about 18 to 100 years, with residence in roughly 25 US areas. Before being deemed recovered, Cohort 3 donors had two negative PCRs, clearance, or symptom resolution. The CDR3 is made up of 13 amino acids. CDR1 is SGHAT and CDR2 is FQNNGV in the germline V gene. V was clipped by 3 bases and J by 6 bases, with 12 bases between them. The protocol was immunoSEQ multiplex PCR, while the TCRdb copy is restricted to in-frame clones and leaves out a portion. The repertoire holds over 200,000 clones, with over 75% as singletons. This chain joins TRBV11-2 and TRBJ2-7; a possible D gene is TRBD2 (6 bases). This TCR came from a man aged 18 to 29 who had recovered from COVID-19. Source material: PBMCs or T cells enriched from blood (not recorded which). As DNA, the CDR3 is TGTGCCAGCAGCTTGGAGGGCGTGGGCGAGCAGTACTTC. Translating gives CASSLEGVGEQYF.